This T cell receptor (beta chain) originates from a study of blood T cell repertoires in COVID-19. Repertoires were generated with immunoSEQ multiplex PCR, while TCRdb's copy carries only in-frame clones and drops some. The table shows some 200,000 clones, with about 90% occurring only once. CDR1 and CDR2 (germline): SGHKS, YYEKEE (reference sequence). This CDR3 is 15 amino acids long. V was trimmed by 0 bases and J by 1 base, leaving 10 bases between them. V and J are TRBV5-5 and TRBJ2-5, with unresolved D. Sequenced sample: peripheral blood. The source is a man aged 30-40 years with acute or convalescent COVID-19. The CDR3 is CASSLGSRIQETQYF. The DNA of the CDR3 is TGTGCCAGCAGCTTGGGGTCGAGAATCCAAGAGACCCAGTACTTC.